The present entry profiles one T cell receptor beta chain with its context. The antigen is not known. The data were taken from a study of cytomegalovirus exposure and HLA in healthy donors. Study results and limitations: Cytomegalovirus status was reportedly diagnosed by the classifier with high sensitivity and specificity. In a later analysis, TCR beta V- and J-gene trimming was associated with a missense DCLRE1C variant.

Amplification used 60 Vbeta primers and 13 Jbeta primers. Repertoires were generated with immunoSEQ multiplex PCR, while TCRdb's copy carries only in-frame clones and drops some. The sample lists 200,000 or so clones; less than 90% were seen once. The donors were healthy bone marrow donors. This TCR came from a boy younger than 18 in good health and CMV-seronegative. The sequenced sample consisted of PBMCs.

The CDR3 coding sequence is TGTGCCAGCGCTACCTCGGGGTCGGCACCCCTCCACTTT. Translation: CASATSGSAPLHF. The chain carries TRBV6-1 and TRBJ1-6; D gene uncertain. This CDR3 has 13 amino acids. Germline-derived CDR1 and CDR2 are MNHNS and SASEGT. Trimming took off 8 bases at V and 11 bases at J, with 16 bases between the two ends.